These 11 T cell receptor beta chains came from one sample sequenced in a study of metastatic and nonmetastatic thyroid tumors. Nobody among the patients had been given any treatment before thyroid surgery. TCRdb reassembled clones from the PCR reads with MiXCR. The table lists around 23,000 clones, approximately 23% of them singletons, with approximately 13% in the top ten. The sample consisted of tumor tissue. Source of these receptors: a female donor with papillary thyroid cancer or a benign thyroid nodule (not recorded which). Some clones in this sample may be carry-over from other donors' samples.

The rearrangement joins TRBV14 to TRBJ1-2, with D possibly TRBD1 on 6 matching bases. Deletions cut 1 base from V and 8 bases from J, with 17 bases between. Germline V lookup: CDR1 SGHDN, CDR2 FVKESK. The CDR3 is made up of 15 amino acids. CDR3 nucleotide sequence: TGTGCCAGCAGCCAAGTCCCGGGGGCTTCGGGCGGCTACACCTTC. Translation gives CASSQVPGASGGYTF.

This clone has more than one count but fewer than ten. The CDR3 DNA reads TGTGCCAGCAGTGAAGGGACAGGGGATAACACTGAAGCTTTCTTT. Translated, it gives CASSEGTGDNTEAFF. V is TRBV6-1 and J is TRBJ1-1; the match to TRBD1 covers 9 bases. This CDR3 has 15 amino acids. The J segment lost 2 bases and the V segment lost 1 base, leaving 2 bases of the junction unmatched. In germline, CDR1 is MNHNS, CDR2 SASEGT.

Judged by abundance, this clone is medium-sized. The chain has TRBV19 and TRBJ1-3; perhaps TRBD1 as D (6 bases). CDR3 length: 13 amino acids. Trimming cost V 9 bases and J 7 bases, with 16 bases left between them. CDR1 is LNHDA, CDR2 SQIVND, per germline (reference sequence). DNA of the CDR3: TGTGCCAGCTTAGGGGGAATCGGCAACACCATATATTTT. This gives the protein CASLGGIGNTIYF.

V and J are TRBV18 and TRBJ1-2; 9 bases line up with TRBD1. V was clipped by 3 bases and J by 8 bases; unmatched bases: 10. The CDR3 is made up of 15 amino acids. From germline, CDR1 is KGHSH and CDR2 LQKENI. The CDR3 protein is CASSPTNRGLEGYTF. As DNA, the CDR3 is TGTGCCAGCTCACCTACTAACAGGGGGCTAGAGGGCTACACCTTC.

This clone has just a few counts. This chain links TRBV6-1 with TRBJ2-6; D gene ambiguous. Trimming cost V 8 bases and J 1 base, with 9 bases left between them. This CDR3 has 14 amino acids. Germline V gene lookup returns CDR1 MNHNS and CDR2 SASEGT. CDR3 coding DNA: TGTGCCAGCGGGTCAGTGTCTGGGGCCAACGTCCTGACTTTC. The encoded protein is CASGSVSGANVLTF.

The chain recombines TRBV6-1 with TRBJ2-1; possibly TRBD2 for D (5 bases). With 2 bases removed from V and 7 bases from J, the gap between germline ends came to 15 bases. The germline V gene encodes CDR1 MNHNS and CDR2 SASEGT. CDR3 length: 15 amino acids. The CDR3 sequence is CASSEPGTIRNEQFF. The CDR3 bases are TGTGCCAGCAGTGAACCGGGAACTATTAGGAATGAGCAGTTCTTC.

This clone occurred a few times. The chain carries TRBV28 and TRBJ1-5; TRBD1 agrees at 7 bases. This CDR3 is built from 15 residues. The junction had 9 bases not matched to a gene; V was cut back by 7 bases and J by 3 bases. The germline V gene encodes CDR1 MDHEN and CDR2 SYDVKM. The CDR3 DNA reads TGTGCCAGCACTCTGAAGGGGGCCCACAATCAGCCCCAGCATTTT. It specifies CASTLKGAHNQPQHF. Looking up the rest from reference TRBV28 and TRBJ1-5 gives the full variable domain: DVKVTQSSRYLVKRTGEKVFLECVQDMDHENMFWYRQDPGLGLRLIYFSYDVKMKEKGDIPEGYSVSREKKERFSLILESASTNQTSMYLCASTLKGAHNQPQHFGDGTRLSIL.

This clone was seen more than once but under ten times. The chain is built from TRBV10-2 and TRBJ1-5; D ambiguous. The V gene lost 3 bases and the J gene lost 0 bases, with 6 bases spanning the gap. This CDR3 has 14 amino acids. Germline V gene sequence: CDR1 WSHSY, CDR2 SAAADI. As DNA, the CDR3 is TGCGCCAGCAGTGATATCTATAGCAATCAGCCCCAGCATTTT. Amino acids: CASSDIYSNQPQHF.

This clone has more than one count but fewer than ten. The chain uses TRBV6-1 and TRBJ2-2, with 9 bases aligning to TRBD1. Germline CDR1 is MNHNS and CDR2 is SASEGT. With 4 bases clipped from V and 2 bases from J, the junction kept 5 bases outside the gene matches. The CDR3 length is 16 residues. CDR3 sequence reads: CASSVRQGVNTGELFF. The CDR3 nucleotides are TGTGCCAGCAGTGTTAGACAGGGGGTAAACACCGGGGAGCTGTTTTTT.

Within the sample, this clone is medium-sized. The chain combines TRBV2 with TRBJ2-7; D gene ambiguous. V lost 2 bases, J lost 0 bases, and 8 bases lay in between. Per the germline V gene, CDR1 is SNHLY and CDR2 is FYNNEI. This CDR3 is built from 14 residues. The CDR3 loop is CASSERDLSYEQYF. The CDR3 DNA follows: TGTGCCAGCAGTGAAAGGGATCTCTCCTACGAGCAGTACTTC.

This clone has at least ten counts. The chain joins TRBV16 to TRBJ1-2; maybe TRBD1 (5 bases). Germline V gene data show CDR1 as KGHSY and CDR2 as FQNENV. With 2 bases removed from V and 4 bases from J, the gap between germline ends came to 8 bases. CDR3 length: 13 residues. The CDR3 loop is CASSQQGLYGYTF. As DNA, the CDR3 is TGTGCCAGCAGCCAACAGGGACTCTATGGCTACACCTTC.